The sequence of this T cell receptor beta chain was determined in a study of cytomegalovirus exposure and HLA in healthy donors. Study-level background: Caucasian-associated ancestry cluster membership applied to just over 80% of under 450 genotyped donors. Study outcomes and limitations: A later analysis reported that several of the most significant clusters appeared to be linked to common viral pathogens, among them Epstein-Barr virus. There were some V segments, including TRBV6-2 and TRBV6-3, excluded as indistinguishable. The authors later found most CMV-associated TCR beta chains appeared HLA-restricted.

This clone registers medium-sized (0.01 to 0.1%) by frequency. Its specificity is not known. The CDR3 is 12 residues long. PCR primers comprised 60 Vbeta and 13 Jbeta primers. TCRdb keeps only in-frame clones here, not all; method: immunoSEQ multiplex PCR. Its table lists tens of thousands of clones. J is TRBJ2-7 and V is TRBV21-1; the D call TRBD1 from the table was never checked on the DNA. TRBV21-1 counts as a pseudogene. Sequencing was performed on PBMCs. The clonotype originates from a woman aged 40 to 50 in good health and CMV-seropositive. CDR3 DNA: TGTGCCAGCAGCAAGGACAACTACGAGCAGTACTTC. Amino acid sequence: CASSKDNYEQYF.